These 20 T cell receptor beta chains originate from one sample sequenced in a study of shared clonotypes between healthy human individuals. The data were produced by immunoSEQ multiplex PCR, yet TCRdb's version contains in-frame clones alone and is incomplete. The sample holds about 800,000 clones, 90% to 98% seen once. Naive CD8 cells lacked CD45RO, underwent positive selection for CCR7 and left out terminally differentiated effector memory CD45RA+ cells. The source material was naive CD8+ T cells sorted from blood. The receptors originated from a man aged 25 to 40 in good health.

CDR3 sequence reads: CASSLETSHYFSYEQYF. DNA of the CDR3: TGCGCCAGCAGCTTGGAGACATCCCATTATTTTTCCTACGAGCAGTACTTC. The gene calls are TRBV5-1 and TRBJ2-7; D gene uncertain. V was trimmed by 0 bases and J by 1 base, leaving 17 bases between them. This CDR3 is 17 amino acids long. Germline-derived CDR1 and CDR2 are SGHRS and YFSETQ.

J is TRBJ2-1 and V is TRBV7-6; 7 bases line up with TRBD1. The CDR3 extends over 12 amino acids. The trim removed 5 bases at V and 7 bases at J, leaving 2 bases unmatched. The V gene's germline CDR1 is SGHVS and CDR2 FNYEAQ. The CDR3, as DNA: TGTGCCAGCAGCATCAGGGGGAATGAGCAGTTCTTC. This gives the protein CASSIRGNEQFF.

This clone was found a few times. This chain links TRBV9 with TRBJ1-1, with 8 nucleotides matching TRBD1. CDR3 length: 14 amino acids. Germline V gene data show CDR1 as SGDLS and CDR2 as YYNGEE. The V gene end was trimmed by 3 bases and the J gene end by 3 bases; junction bases not matched to a gene: 4. Here the CDR3 reads CASSAGQGHTEAFF. CDR3 nucleotide sequence: TGTGCCAGCAGCGCCGGACAGGGTCACACTGAAGCTTTCTTT.

The chain has TRBV13 and TRBJ2-5; 9 bases are shared with TRBD2. The germline CDR1 and CDR2 sequences are PRHDT and FYEKMQ (reference sequence). The trim removed 5 bases at V and 4 bases at J, leaving 11 bases unmatched. This CDR3 is built from 16 residues. The CDR3 loop reads CASSPVGLAIAETQYF. CDR3 bases: TGTGCCAGCAGCCCCGTTGGACTAGCGATTGCAGAGACCCAGTACTTC.

The count of this clone is one. The V gene is TRBV4-1, the J gene TRBJ2-7; D remains ambiguous. There are 15 residues in the CDR3. Germline V lookup: CDR1 MGHRA, CDR2 YSYEKL. Between the trimmed V and J ends, which lost 1 base and 2 bases, there was a span of 12 bases. CDR3 sequence (DNA): TGCGCCAGCAGCCAAGTGTTGGGCAGCACCTACGAGCAGTACTTC. Protein: CASSQVLGSTYEQYF.

This sequence joins TRBV7-2 and TRBJ1-5, with 7 bases fitting TRBD1. Germline V gives CDR1 SGHTA, CDR2 FQGNSA. J was trimmed by 5 bases and V by 0 bases; bases with no gene match: 4. The CDR3 extends over 15 amino acids. The chain's CDR3 is CASSLADRVDQPQHF. In DNA, the CDR3 is TGTGCCAGCAGCTTAGCAGACAGGGTTGATCAGCCCCAGCATTTT.

This clone was seen a single time. This chain links TRBV11-2 with TRBJ2-1; 7 bases fit TRBD1. This CDR3 is built from 12 residues. The V gene's germline CDR1 is SGHAT and CDR2 FQNNGV. V lost 8 bases and J lost 7; bases outside the gene matches: 5. The CDR3 here is CASGGQRNEQFF. The CDR3 DNA sequence: TGTGCCAGCGGGGGACAGCGAAATGAGCAGTTCTTC.

The chain links TRBV11-2 to TRBJ2-3; the match to TRBD2 covers 9 bases. This CDR3 is built from 16 residues. CDR1 is SGHAT and CDR2 is FQNNGV in the germline V gene. Trimming removed 1 base from V and 4 bases from J; junction bases left unmatched: 6. CDR3 nucleotides: TGTGCCAGCAGCTTAGTTAGCGGGAGTTACCCAGATACGCAGTATTTT. Its translation: CASSLVSGSYPDTQYF.

The chain couples TRBV19 to TRBJ2-2; 8 positions match TRBD2. This CDR3 spans 18 amino acids. Looked up from germline, CDR1 is LNHDA and CDR2 is SQIVND (reference sequence). V lost 0 bases and J lost 0; bases outside the gene matches: 6. The CDR3 here is CASSIDRSGATNTGELFF. DNA for the CDR3: TGTGCCAGTAGTATAGATCGTAGCGGGGCCACGAACACCGGGGAGCTGTTTTTT. Combining the CDR3 with reference TRBV19 and TRBJ2-2 gives the whole variable domain DGGITQSPKYLFRKEGQNVTLSCEQNLNHDAMYWYRQDPGQGLRLIYYSQIVNDFQKGDIAEGYSVSREKKESFPLTVTSAQKNPTAFYLCASSIDRSGATNTGELFFGEGSRLTVL.

The table lists this clone with a count of one. J is TRBJ2-2 and V is TRBV5-4, with D perhaps matching TRBD2 (5 bases). Germline V lookup: CDR1 SGHNT, CDR2 YYREEE (reference sequence). CDR3 length: 14 residues. V lost 2 bases, J lost 4 bases, and 9 bases lay in between. CDR3 residues: CASSFGAVTGELFF. CDR3 in DNA: TGTGCCAGCAGCTTCGGAGCGGTCACCGGGGAGCTGTTTTTT. Full variable domain (missing parts from reference TRBV5-4 and TRBJ2-2): ETGVTQSPTHLIKTRGQQVTLRCSSQSGHNTVSWYQQALGQGPQFIFQYYREEENGRGNFPPRFSGLQFPNYSSELNVNALELDDSALYLCASSFGAVTGELFFGEGSRLTVL.

This chain joins TRBV28 and TRBJ1-5; 8 bases line up with TRBD1. The CDR3 has 14 amino acids. CDR1 is MDHEN, CDR2 SYDVKM, per germline. The ends lost 3 bases at V and 5 bases at J; junction bases unmatched: 3. CDR3: CASSLAQGDQPQHF. CDR3 coding DNA: TGTGCCAGCAGTTTGGCACAGGGGGATCAGCCCCAGCATTTT.

This chain links TRBV5-4 with TRBJ2-7; D gene uncertain. CDR3 length: 14 amino acids. V gave up 2 bases and J gave up 6 bases, with 15 bases separating them. The V gene's germline CDR1 is SGHNT and CDR2 YYREEE (reference sequence). CDR3 region: CASSFGSVVGEQYF. The DNA for the CDR3 is TGTGCCAGCAGCTTTGGCAGCGTGGTGGGCGAGCAGTACTTC.

This rearrangement joins TRBV5-1 to TRBJ2-7; possibly TRBD1 for D (7 bases). Trimming cost V 2 bases and J 1 base, with 19 bases left between them. The length of the CDR3 is 17 residues. Per germline, CDR1 SGHRS and CDR2 YFSETQ. The CDR3 loop reads CASSFEIGGTASYEQYF. CDR3 nucleotides: TGCGCCAGCAGCTTTGAGATCGGCGGGACAGCATCCTACGAGCAGTACTTC.

The chain employs TRBV29-1 and TRBJ1-4, with a weak D call TRBD1 (5 bases). The germline gives CDR1 SQVTM, CDR2 ANQGSEA. The CDR3 runs to 13 residues. V was pared by 6 bases and J by 7 bases, with 15 bases between. CDR3: CSVMTVFSEKLFF. The CDR3 nucleotides are TGCAGCGTAATGACAGTCTTTAGTGAAAAACTGTTTTTT.

This sequence joins TRBV15 and TRBJ1-2; 9 nucleotides align to TRBD1. The germline V gene has CDR1 LNHNV and CDR2 YYDKDF (reference sequence). This CDR3 is built from 16 residues. J gave up 0 bases and V 2 bases, and 4 bases lay outside the gene matches. The DNA of the CDR3 is TGTGCCACCAGCAGAACATGGGACAGGGCTAACTATGGCTACACCTTC. Amino acids: CATSRTWDRANYGYTF.

This chain links TRBV9 with TRBJ2-1; TRBD2 aligns across 7 bases. The CDR3 contains 11 residues. Per germline, CDR1 SGDLS and CDR2 YYNGEE. CDR3 nucleotide sequence: TGTGCTAGCGGGCCCTACAATGAGCAGTTCTTC. Translated: CASGPYNEQFF.

The rearrangement links TRBV7-2 to TRBJ2-1; D may be TRBD2 (5 bases). From germline, CDR1 is SGHTA and CDR2 FQGNSA. CDR3 length: 16 residues. Trimming removed 0 bases at V and 6 bases at J, with 15 bases between. CDR3 bases: TGTGCCAGCAGCTTAGCGAAGATAGCGTGGGGCAATGAGCAGTTCTTC. Translated, it gives CASSLAKIAWGNEQFF.

The gene calls are TRBV13 and TRBJ2-7; D is undetermined. The CDR3 runs to 14 residues. From germline, CDR1 is PRHDT and CDR2 FYEKMQ (reference sequence). The V end lost 5 bases, the J end lost 2 bases, and 13 bases lay between the germline ends. CDR3 nucleotides: TGTGCCAGCAGCCCGACAAGTACGCCCTACGAGCAGTACTTC. The encoded protein is CASSPTSTPYEQYF.

The J gene is TRBJ2-1, the V gene TRBV9; maybe TRBD1 (6 bases). V was shortened by 0 bases and J by 10 bases, with 20 bases between the two germline ends. The CDR3 loop spans 16 amino acids. Germline CDR1 is SGDLS and CDR2 is YYNGEE. The CDR3 protein is CASSVEGVPSIGEQFF. The CDR3 DNA is TGTGCCAGCAGCGTAGAGGGGGTACCTAGCATTGGAGAGCAGTTCTTC.

J is TRBJ2-7 and V is TRBV6-1, with 7 bases fitting TRBD1. The CDR3 consists of 13 residues. Germline loops: CDR1 MNHNS, CDR2 SASEGT. After removal of 6 bases from V and 2 bases from J, the junction contained 4 bases not matched to a gene. CDR3 protein: CASRKGAAYEQYF. The CDR3 DNA follows: TGTGCCAGCAGGAAGGGGGCAGCCTACGAGCAGTACTTC.